This record covers a single T cell receptor (beta chain). The sample belongs to a study of T cells after yellow fever vaccination. CDR3 length equals 19 residues. V was cut by 2 bases and J by 0 bases, with 19 bases left in between. In germline, CDR1 is MNHEY, CDR2 SVGEGT. TCRdb recomputed calls from the 5' RACE reads with MiXCR, one row per CDR3 protein. The sample lists roughly 350,000 distinct CDR3 sequences, approximately 4% seen once, with 20% to 25% in the top ten. The sample in question was PBMCs, obtained 5 days after the yellow fever booster vaccination. The chain joins TRBV6-2 or TRBV6-3 to TRBJ2-2, with D perhaps matching TRBD2 (6 bases). This clonotype originated in a man between 18 and 29 years old who received the YFV17D yellow fever vaccine. CDR3 in DNA: TGTGCCAGCAGTTACCGCCGACTAGTCCCCATTACGAACACCGGGGAGCTGTTTTTT. Translation: CASSYRRLVPITNTGELFF.